This paragraph reports one T cell receptor (beta chain). This may be a read error: a much more frequent sequence differs by one nucleotide. Primers used in a second PCR of roughly 7 to 12 cycles were a sample-barcoded 5' primer and a J-beta primer mix. TCRdb recomputed calls from the 5' RACE reads with MiXCR, one row per CDR3 protein. The sample comprises about 1.5 million distinct CDR3 sequences, approximately 39% of which are singletons, and about 4% rests with the top ten. This specimen belongs to a study of blood T cells in healthy people across ages. CDR1 is SEHNR, CDR2 FQNEAQ, per germline (reference sequence). This CDR3 has 16 amino acids. V lost 3 bases and J lost 6, with 19 bases in between.

This TCR was recovered from a woman aged 18-29 years in good health. The chain carries TRBV7-9 and TRBJ2-3, with a possible D match to TRBD2 (7 bases). Sample: blood. The CDR3: CASSLRTRGRSDTQYF. The CDR3 DNA sequence: TGTGCCAGCAGCTTGAGGACTAGGGGGAGGAGTGATACGCAGTATTTT.